One sample yielded the 26 T cell receptor beta chains listed below, sequenced in a study of CD8+ T cells in alopecia areata. cDNA reverse transcribed from extracted RNA served as the sequencing template. Measured with immunoSEQ multiplex PCR; TCRdb has only the in-frame clones, and not every one. Counted here are some 190,000 clones, roughly half occurring once; the ten biggest clones make up roughly a tenth. As to treatment: oral pan-JAK inhibitor, 5-10 mg twice daily. This specimen consisted of CD8+ T cells sorted from blood, obtained around week 54, from a patient treated with tofacitinib. The receptor set was obtained from a human donor with alopecia areata.

CDR3 nucleotides: TGTGCCAGCAGCTTAGGATCGTTACAGCCCCAGCATTTT. Translated: CASSLGSLQPQHF. The chain is built from TRBV13 and TRBJ1-5; no definite D call. Trimming removed 0 bases from V and 7 bases from J, with 7 bases in between. Germline CDR1 reads PRHDT; CDR2 reads FYEKMQ (reference sequence). This CDR3 has 13 amino acids.

In DNA, the CDR3 is TGTGCCAGTAGTATAGTGGGCTTTGAGCAGTTCTTC. Its protein is CASSIVGFEQFF. The V and J genes are TRBV19 and TRBJ2-1; the D is unclear. The CDR3 has 12 amino acids. Germline V lookup: CDR1 LNHDA, CDR2 SQIVND (reference sequence). Trimming took 1 base from V and 9 from J, leaving 7 bases between them.

The chain couples TRBV27 to TRBJ2-4; TRBD1 matches 8 bases. This CDR3 contains 14 residues. The trim removed 6 bases at V and 2 bases at J, leaving 3 bases unmatched. The germline V gene has CDR1 MNHEY and CDR2 SMNVEV (reference sequence). The DNA of the CDR3 is TGTGCCAGCAGGGACAGGGTAACCAAAAACATTCAGTACTTC. It encodes CASRDRVTKNIQYF.

The rearrangement uses TRBV29-1 and TRBJ2-1; D uncertain. The CDR3 is 11 amino acids. CDR1 and CDR2 (germline): SQVTM, ANQGSEA. V was cut by 6 bases and J by 8 bases, with 11 bases left in between. The CDR3 bases are TGCAGCGTCCTACACGTCGATGAGCAGTTCTTC. It encodes CSVLHVDEQFF.

There are a few counts of this clone. The J gene is TRBJ2-7, the V gene TRBV6-5, with 7 bases aligning to TRBD1. The CDR3 has 14 residues. Germline V gene data show CDR1 as MNHEY and CDR2 as SVGAGI. V gave up 4 bases and J gave up 7 bases; unmatched junction bases: 10. The CDR3 region is CASSSPGQIREQYF. CDR3 bases: TGTGCCAGCAGTTCCCCGGGACAGATAAGGGAGCAGTACTTC.

The chain combines TRBV30 with TRBJ1-1; D is unresolved. V was trimmed by 1 base and J by 1 base, leaving 13 bases between them. This CDR3 comprises 15 residues. Germline values: CDR1 GTSNPN, CDR2 SVGIG (reference sequence). In DNA form, the CDR3 reads TGTGCCTGGAGTGGTCATTGGCAGGAGAACACTGAAGCTTTCTTT. Translated, it gives CAWSGHWQENTEAFF.

Only a few counts were recorded for this clone. The rearrangement joins TRBV27 to TRBJ2-7; 9 bases are a match to TRBD1. The CDR3 has 14 residues. CDR1 is MNHEY, CDR2 SMNVEV, per germline (reference sequence). J was trimmed by 1 base and V by 4 bases; bases with no gene match: 2. The CDR3: CASSSGQGSYEQYF. DNA of the CDR3: TGTGCCAGCAGTTCGGGACAGGGTTCCTACGAGCAGTACTTC.

The chain links TRBV7-8 to TRBJ1-2; 7 bases agree with TRBD1. The CDR3 runs to 12 residues. Germline V gives CDR1 SGHVS, CDR2 FQNEAQ. Trimming took 5 bases from V and 6 from J; bases not matched to a gene: 3. Here the CDR3 DNA reads TGTGCCAGCAGCGGAACAGGGGATGGCTACACCTTC. This sequence encodes CASSGTGDGYTF.

This clone was seen a handful of times. This chain connects TRBV9 to TRBJ1-5; TRBD1 is a possible D gene (5 bases). The germline V gene has CDR1 SGDLS and CDR2 YYNGEE. The CDR3 is made up of 13 amino acids. V lost 4 bases and J lost 4, with 9 bases in between. CDR3 bases: TGTGCCAGCAGCAGGGACGGGAATCAGCCCCAGCATTTT. This codes for CASSRDGNQPQHF.

This chain uses TRBV4-1 with TRBJ2-7; 7 nucleotides align to TRBD2. This CDR3 is built from 15 residues. Looked up from germline, CDR1 is MGHRA and CDR2 is YSYEKL. J gave up 6 bases and V 3 bases, and 11 bases lay outside the gene matches. CDR3 nucleotide sequence: TGCGCCAGCAGCCAGGAAGAAGCGGGGCGGGGCGAGCAGTACTTC. As protein: CASSQEEAGRGEQYF.

The chain uses TRBV4-2 and TRBJ2-5; D call uncertain. CDR1 is LGHNA and CDR2 is YNFKEQ in the germline V gene. The CDR3 has 13 amino acids. Trimming left V 5 bases short and J 5 bases short, with 12 bases between. CDR3 DNA sequence: TGTGCCAGCAGCTCTAGAGTTGGGGAGACCCAGTACTTC. It codes for CASSSRVGETQYF.

As to this clone: At one of its ends the junction is not consistent with the germline gene, which may arise from a read error. V gene TRBV9 combines with J gene TRBJ2-7, with TRBD2 as a possible D gene (6 bases). Germline lookup yields CDR1 SGDLS and CDR2 YYNGEE. CDR3 size: 15 residues. CDR3 DNA: TGTGCCAGCAGCGTAGAGCCAGCGGGTGTCTACGAGCAGCACTTC. This sequence encodes CASSVEPAGVYEQHF.

The table lists this clone with a few counts. The rearrangement joins TRBV4-3 to TRBJ2-3; 9 nucleotides match TRBD2. Germline V gene lookup returns CDR1 LGHNA and CDR2 YSLEER. CDR3 size: 15 residues. The ends lost 3 bases at V and 3 bases at J; junction bases unmatched: 4. The DNA of the CDR3 is TGCGCCAGCAGCCAGCTAGCGGGGACTACAGATACGCAGTATTTT. Protein sequence: CASSQLAGTTDTQYF.

The V and J genes are TRBV29-1 and TRBJ2-7; 7 bases line up with TRBD1. CDR1 and CDR2 from the germline V gene are SQVTM and ANQGSEA. The CDR3 is made up of 12 amino acids. Trimming at V came to 8 bases and at J to 0 bases, leaving 4 bases not matched to a gene. The CDR3 sequence: CSFRDSSYEQYF. The CDR3 DNA follows: TGCAGCTTCCGGGACAGCTCCTACGAGCAGTACTTC.

V and J are TRBV30 and TRBJ1-6; 8 positions agree with TRBD1. V gave up 0 bases and J gave up 10 bases; unmatched junction bases: 5. The germline V gene encodes CDR1 GTSNPN and CDR2 SVGIG (reference sequence). The CDR3 extends over 14 amino acids. CDR3 bases: TGTGCCTGGAGTGTACTGACAGGGGCCTCACCCCTCCACTTT. It translates to CAWSVLTGASPLHF.

V and J are TRBV7-2 and TRBJ2-7; weak D call: TRBD1 (6 bases). Germline CDR1 reads SGHTA; CDR2 reads FQGNSA. The CDR3 runs to 14 residues. Trimming left V 1 base short and J 4 bases short, with 11 bases between. Here the CDR3 reads CASSLDDRTYEQYF. The DNA for the CDR3 is TGTGCCAGCAGCTTAGACGACAGGACTTACGAGCAGTACTTC.

This clone was observed a handful of times. This sequence joins TRBV7-2 and TRBJ2-5; the D is unclear. The CDR3 loop spans 13 amino acids. V shed 0 bases and J shed 4 bases, with 6 bases lying between them. Germline CDR1 SGHTA, CDR2 FQGNSA. CDR3 region: CASSLASGETQYF. The DNA for the CDR3 is TGTGCCAGCAGCTTAGCGTCTGGAGAGACCCAGTACTTC.

Comment on this clone: Mismatch with germline at one junction end may stem from a read error. The V call is TRBV5-6, the J call TRBJ1-4, with 8 bases matching TRBD1. This CDR3 contains 14 residues. The germline gives CDR1 SGHDT, CDR2 YYEEEE. The CDR3 DNA reads as TGTGCCGGCAGCTTGTCCCAGGGGGCTATGCAACTGTTTTTT. The encoded protein is CAGSLSQGAMQLFF.

This clone was counted only a few times. The CDR3 bases are TGTGCCAGCAGCTTATGGGAGGGCACTGAAGCTTTCTTT. Its protein is CASSLWEGTEAFF. This chain links TRBV7-9 with TRBJ1-1; no reliable D call. The CDR3 covers 13 residues. V lost 2 bases to trimming and J lost 4 bases, with 8 bases between them. Per the germline V gene, CDR1 is SEHNR and CDR2 is FQNEAQ (reference sequence).

J is TRBJ2-7 and V is TRBV4-2, with a possible D match to TRBD2 (6 bases). This CDR3 is built from 15 residues. Germline V gene lookup returns CDR1 LGHNA and CDR2 YNFKEQ. V gave up 0 bases and J gave up 2 bases, with 11 bases separating them. CDR3 bases: TGTGCCAGCAGCCAAGAATTGGCTAGCGCCTACGAGCAGTACTTC. Its translation is CASSQELASAYEQYF.

This chain connects TRBV9 to TRBJ1-3; no definite D call. Germline CDR1 reads SGDLS; CDR2 reads YYNGEE. V was shortened by 0 bases and J by 0 bases, with 4 bases between the two germline ends. The CDR3 length is 14 residues. For the CDR3, the DNA is TGTGCCAGCAGCGTAGCCAGCTCTGGAAACACCATATATTTT. This encodes CASSVASSGNTIYF.

This sequence joins TRBV7-2 and TRBJ1-2, with TRBD1 as a possible D gene (5 bases). Germline V lookup: CDR1 SGHTA, CDR2 FQGNSA. Trimming removed 1 base at V and 9 bases at J, with 15 bases between. The CDR3 covers 14 residues. The CDR3 DNA sequence: TGTGCCAGCAGCTTAGATATCGGGACCGGGAGCTACACCTTC. Translating it yields CASSLDIGTGSYTF.

V and J are TRBV19 and TRBJ1-2; no clear D gene. The CDR3 is made up of 10 amino acids. Trimming cost V 8 bases and J 8 bases, with 9 bases left between them. Germline V gene lookup returns CDR1 LNHDA and CDR2 SQIVND (reference sequence). CDR3 amino acids: CASYSWGYTF. As DNA, the CDR3 is TGTGCCAGTTACTCGTGGGGCTACACCTTC. Full variable domain (outside the CDR3, taken from reference TRBV19 and TRBJ1-2): DGGITQSPKYLFRKEGQNVTLSCEQNLNHDAMYWYRQDPGQGLRLIYYSQIVNDFQKGDIAEGYSVSREKKESFPLTVTSAQKNPTAFYLCASYSWGYTFGSGTRLTVV.

This rearrangement joins TRBV7-9 to TRBJ2-5, with D hard to call. Trimming left V 1 base short and J 3 bases short, with 6 bases between. This CDR3 contains 13 residues. Germline V CDR1 and CDR2: SEHNR, FQNEAQ (reference sequence). This CDR3 reads CASSLDLKETQYF. The CDR3 DNA reads TGTGCCAGCAGCTTAGACCTAAAAGAGACCCAGTACTTC.

The chain couples TRBV7-9 to TRBJ1-2; TRBD1 matches 7 bases. The J segment lost 7 bases and the V segment lost 5 bases, leaving 7 bases of the junction unmatched. This CDR3 is 13 amino acids long. Germline CDR1 reads SEHNR; CDR2 reads FQNEAQ (reference sequence). This CDR3 is CASSPTGISGYTF. As DNA, the CDR3 is TGTGCCAGCAGCCCGACAGGGATCTCTGGCTACACCTTC.

This clone was seen a handful of times. The CDR3 reads CAWSVLGGVTDTQYF. The CDR3 bases are TGTGCCTGGAGTGTCCTTGGGGGGGTGACAGATACGCAGTATTTT. The chain employs TRBV30 and TRBJ2-3, with 7 bases fitting TRBD2. The junction had 6 bases not matched to a gene; V was cut back by 0 bases and J by 3 bases. The CDR3 runs to 15 residues. Germline V gives CDR1 GTSNPN, CDR2 SVGIG (reference sequence).